This TCR beta chain originates from a study of blood T cell repertoires in COVID-19. Turning to the study itself: Samples representing acute and convalescent COVID-19 were sourced from the United States, Italy and Spain.

The Seattle patients, enrolled during active infection, were followed longitudinally. TCRdb's copy holds only in-frame clones and misses some; the assay was immunoSEQ multiplex PCR. The sample shows roughly 200,000 clones, about 83% of them seen only once. Germline CDR1 is SGHTA and CDR2 is FQGTGA. The CDR3 loop spans 16 amino acids. The junction had 4 bases not matched to a gene; V was cut back by 2 bases and J by 4 bases. Sequenced material: peripheral blood. V and J are TRBV7-3 and TRBJ2-2; the match to TRBD2 covers 10 bases. The clonotype was recovered from a person between 65 and 79 years old with COVID-19, enrolled during active disease. The CDR3 region is CASSLGLAGATGELFF. CDR3 in DNA: TGTGCCAGCAGCTTAGGGCTAGCGGGGGCCACCGGGGAGCTGTTTTTT.